The TCR beta chain under discussion was sequenced for a study of T cells in Graves' hyperthyroidism and ophthalmopathy. General observations from the study: Ophthalmopathy prediction by the model preceded onset by a median roughly 6.3 months.

This clonotype was recorded a few times. The antigen remains undetermined. Amplified TCR beta CDR3 regions came from RNA transcripts. HTBI primers drove first-round RT-PCR of the TCR CDR3. TCRdb re-derived calls from the multiplex PCR reads in MiXCR, one entry per CDR3 protein. The sample lists hundreds of thousands of distinct CDR3 sequences, more than 30% occurring once. Orbital computed tomography, thyroid ultrasound, serum thyroxine and TRAb, and clinical symptoms together informed the diagnoses. Per germline, CDR1 LNHDA and CDR2 SQIVND (reference sequence). Trimming removed 8 bases at V and 1 base at J, with 18 bases between. CDR3 length: 16 residues.

This rearrangement joins TRBV19 to TRBJ1-5; TRBD1 might be the D (6 bases). Sequencing input: blood. This receptor was identified in a man younger than 35 with Graves' hyperthyroidism. This CDR3 is CASRPRQVQSNQPQHF. The CDR3 region has the DNA TGTGCCAGTCGACCACGACAGGTCCAGAGCAATCAGCCCCAGCATTTT.